The 15 T cell receptor beta chains presented below share a single source sample, sequenced in a study of OX40 agonist ivuxolimab in advanced cancers. Repertoires were generated with immunoSEQ multiplex PCR, while TCRdb's copy carries only in-frame clones and drops some. The sample lists over 100,000 clones, roughly nine tenths seen once, with about 1% in the top ten. Sample: CD4+ or CD8+ T cells sorted from blood, taken in a trial of the OX40 agonist ivuxolimab. The source of these receptors is an adult with an advanced solid tumor such as melanoma, head and neck, liver or kidney cancer.

The V and J genes are TRBV5-1 and TRBJ1-4; D may be TRBD1 (5 bases). This CDR3 has 16 residues. V lost 4 bases, J lost 1 base, and 14 bases lay in between. The V gene's germline CDR1 is SGHRS and CDR2 YFSETQ. CDR3 sequence (DNA): TGCGCCAGCAGCAGGGACGGCTCAAGAACTAATGAAAAACTGTTTTTT. Its protein product is CASSRDGSRTNEKLFF.

Written as DNA, the CDR3 is TGTGCCACCAGCCGGGGGACTAGCGGGAGGAGGGGCACAGATACGCAGTATTTT. Its protein product is CATSRGTSGRRGTDTQYF. The chain has TRBV15 and TRBJ2-3; 15 nucleotides match TRBD2. The germline gives CDR1 LNHNV, CDR2 YYDKDF (reference sequence). This CDR3 is 18 amino acids long. Unmatched junction bases numbered 7, after V lost 5 bases and J lost 1 base.

The chain links TRBV19 to TRBJ2-5, with D perhaps given as TRBD1 or TRBD2 (5 bases each). This CDR3 has 16 residues. Germline V gene lookup returns CDR1 LNHDA and CDR2 SQIVND (reference sequence). The ends were cut back, 4 bases at V and 4 bases at J, with 19 bases in the middle. CDR3 protein: CASSNGNGASRETQYF. The CDR3, as DNA: TGTGCCAGTAGTAACGGAAACGGGGCTTCCCGAGAGACCCAGTACTTC.

The chain is built from TRBV27 and TRBJ2-7; D tentatively fits TRBD1 or TRBD2 (7 bases each). Germline V gives CDR1 MNHEY, CDR2 SMNVEV (reference sequence). V shed 10 bases and J shed 3 bases, with 19 bases lying between them. CDR3 size: 14 residues. CDR3 sequence reads: CATRAGDSYYEQYF. CDR3 in DNA: TGTGCCACTCGGGCGGGGGACAGCTACTACGAGCAGTACTTC.

This chain connects TRBV11-2 to TRBJ1-1, with D uncertain. The V gene lost 5 bases and the J gene lost 0 bases, with 10 bases spanning the gap. Germline lookup yields CDR1 SGHAT and CDR2 FQNNGV. The CDR3 runs to 14 residues. DNA of the CDR3: TGTGCCAGCAGCCCCGACCGAATGAACACTGAAGCTTTCTTT. Its protein is CASSPDRMNTEAFF.

The J gene is TRBJ1-3, the V gene TRBV30, with D tentatively TRBD1 (5 bases). CDR1 is GTSNPN and CDR2 is SVGIG in the germline V gene (reference sequence). The CDR3 totals 13 residues. V was pared by 6 bases and J by 1 base, with 10 bases between. The CDR3 nucleotides are TGTGCCTGCAGTACAGGATCTGGAAACACCATATATTTT. It yields the protein CACSTGSGNTIYF.

This clone was picked up one time. This rearrangement joins TRBV5-1 to TRBJ2-7, with TRBD1 matching over 10 bases. V lost 4 bases and J lost 6; bases outside the gene matches: 7. CDR1 SGHRS and CDR2 YFSETQ come from the germline V gene. The CDR3 covers 14 residues. CDR3 loop: CASSLRQGAPEQYF. In DNA, the CDR3 is TGCGCCAGCAGCCTCAGACAGGGGGCCCCCGAGCAGTACTTC.

V is TRBV19 and J is TRBJ1-5; 11 nucleotides align to TRBD1. The CDR3 consists of 17 residues. V lost 5 bases and J lost 6; bases outside the gene matches: 12. Germline loops: CDR1 LNHDA, CDR2 SQIVND (reference sequence). The CDR3 DNA is TGTGCCAGTAGTCGACCATGGGATGGGACAGGGGGTCAGCCCCAGCATTTT. This codes for CASSRPWDGTGGQPQHF. Supplemented by reference TRBV19 and TRBJ1-5, the full variable domain reads DGGITQSPKYLFRKEGQNVTLSCEQNLNHDAMYWYRQDPGQGLRLIYYSQIVNDFQKGDIAEGYSVSREKKESFPLTVTSAQKNPTAFYLCASSRPWDGTGGQPQHFGDGTRLSIL.

The chain employs TRBV7-6 and TRBJ2-1, with no clear D. Germline V gene sequence: CDR1 SGHVS, CDR2 FNYEAQ. CDR3 length: 17 amino acids. The V gene lost 2 bases and the J gene lost 5 bases, with 19 bases spanning the gap. The CDR3 protein is CASSLLIVSTGDNEQFF. In DNA form, the CDR3 reads TGTGCCAGCAGCTTATTGATAGTGAGCACTGGCGACAATGAGCAGTTCTTC.

This clone showed up just a few times. The chain combines TRBV15 with TRBJ1-2; D is ambiguous. Trimming removed 1 base at V and 1 base at J, with 7 bases between. Per the germline V gene, CDR1 is LNHNV and CDR2 is YYDKDF (reference sequence). The CDR3 spans 14 residues. CDR3 in amino acids: CATSRAGFNYGYTF. The DNA of the CDR3 is TGTGCCACCAGCAGAGCTGGGTTTAACTATGGCTACACCTTC. The full variable domain, rest sourced from reference TRBV15 and TRBJ1-2, is DAMVIQNPRYQVTQFGKPVTLSCSQTLNHNVMYWYQQKSSQAPKLLFHYYDKDFNNEADTPDNFQSRRPNTSFCFLDIRSPGLGDTAMYLCATSRAGFNYGYTFGSGTRLTVV.

CDR3 in amino acids: CASSLSRVGSEVTEAFF. Written as DNA, the CDR3 is TGCGCCAGCAGCTTGAGCAGGGTAGGTTCGGAAGTCACTGAAGCTTTCTTT. The chain uses TRBV5-1 and TRBJ1-1, with a weak D call TRBD1 (5 bases). The CDR3 length is 17 residues. The germline V gene encodes CDR1 SGHRS and CDR2 YFSETQ. V lost 1 base and J 4 bases, leaving 20 bases between the germline ends.

This chain links TRBV5-1 with TRBJ1-1; TRBD1 aligns across 11 bases. The CDR3 totals 13 residues. In germline, CDR1 is SGHRS, CDR2 YFSETQ. V shed 4 bases, J shed 7 bases, and the junction held 3 bases outside the gene matches. As DNA, the CDR3 is TGCGCCAGCAGCCACGGGACAGGGGGTGAAGCTTTCTTT. Protein product: CASSHGTGGEAFF.

CDR3: CASSVPRGRAFF. The DNA of the CDR3 is TGTGCCAGCAGTGTCCCCCGGGGTCGGGCTTTCTTT. The chain uses TRBV28 and TRBJ1-1; D gene uncertain. Trimming removed 5 bases at V and 11 bases at J, with 15 bases between. CDR1 is MDHEN, CDR2 SYDVKM, per germline. The CDR3 contains 12 residues.

This clone occurred once. V usage is TRBV7-8 and J usage is TRBJ1-5; D remains unclear. Trimming left V 1 base short and J 1 base short, with 8 bases between. The CDR3 length is 15 residues. Germline V gene lookup returns CDR1 SGHVS and CDR2 FQNEAQ. CDR3 loop: CASSLDPRSNQPQHF. As DNA, the CDR3 is TGTGCCAGCAGCTTAGACCCCAGGAGCAATCAGCCCCAGCATTTT.

V gene TRBV11-3 combines with J gene TRBJ2-1; tentative D call: TRBD2 (6 bases). V was trimmed by 2 bases and J by 8 bases, leaving 16 bases between them. Germline lookup yields CDR1 SGHNT and CDR2 YENEEA. The CDR3 length is 15 residues. The CDR3 region is CASSLSGLSPYEQFF. The CDR3 bases are TGTGCCAGCAGCTTATCGGGACTGAGTCCGTATGAGCAGTTCTTC.